This T cell receptor beta chain was documented in a study of spatial heterogeneity in lung cancer. At the level of the study: Detected beta-chain sequences consistently exceeded alpha-chain sequences.

Time point here: sample taken at primary tumor resection. Without sorting, whole RNA was sequenced from tumor, nontumor lung or frozen PBMC. Donation came from approximately 69 patients with untreated early-stage non-small cell lung cancer. This CDR3 contains 16 residues. Germline CDR1 and CDR2: LGHDT and YNNKEL (reference sequence). J was trimmed by 1 base and V by 2 bases; bases with no gene match: 5. MiXCR, run by TCRdb on the 5' RACE reads, gives a single entry per CDR3 protein. The sample lists roughly 48,000 distinct CDR3 sequences; about 5.8% were seen once. The chain recombines TRBV3-1 with TRBJ2-3; 8 positions match TRBD2. The TCR comes from a male donor with early-stage non-small cell lung cancer. The material was PBMCs, obtained at surgery. CDR3 region: CASSQSGRGGTDTQYF. In nucleotides, the CDR3 is TGTGCCAGCAGCCAAAGCGGGAGAGGGGGCACAGATACGCAGTATTTT.